These T cell receptor beta chains were read from a single sample in a study of a mutant IDH1 vaccine in newly diagnosed glioma. Their specific antigens are unknown. Repertoires were generated with immunoSEQ multiplex PCR, while TCRdb's copy carries only in-frame clones and drops some. The data hold 30,000 to 40,000 clones, with approximately 53% observed a single time. The sample consisted of PBMCs, taken from a glioma patient whose treatment included an IDH1 peptide vaccine. All receptors derive from a woman aged 18-29 years with glioma. Each CDR3 is given with its conserved first and last residue. D genes are given only for firm matches. Clone sizes are given selectively: once, few, many, or a class where the clone is expanded.

CASKRSGGETQYF	TGTGCCAGCAAGCGTAGCGGGGGAGAGACCCAGTACTTC	TRBD2	TRBV7-2	TRBJ2-5	NA
CASSLTKLYNEQFF	TGTGCCAGCAGTCTGACTAAACTCTACAATGAGCAGTTCTTC	NA	TRBV6-1	TRBJ2-1	NA
CASSYVQQYGYTF	TGTGCCAGCAGTTACGTCCAACAATATGGCTACACCTTC	NA	TRBV6-5	TRBJ1-2	NA
CASSVTGGRETQYF	TGTGCCAGTAGTGTTACAGGGGGCAGAGAGACCCAGTACTTC	TRBD1	TRBV19	TRBJ2-5	NA
CASSLGTRGSGNTIYF	TGTGCCAGCAGCTTGGGGACACGGGGATCTGGAAACACCATATATTTT	NA	TRBV5-4	TRBJ1-3	NA
CASSSRDRGRTGELFF	TGTGCTAGCAGCTCCCGGGACAGGGGGCGAACCGGGGAGCTGTTTTTT	TRBD1	TRBV7-7	TRBJ2-2	NA
CASSPQWAADEKLFF	TGTGCCAGCAGCCCCCAATGGGCGGCGGATGAAAAACTGTTTTTT	NA	TRBV7-9	TRBJ1-4	NA
CASSEQGLPRETQYF	TGCGCCAGCAGTGAGCAGGGACTCCCTCGGGAGACCCAGTACTTC	NA	TRBV10-2	TRBJ2-5	few
CASSFGRGQETQYF	TGCGCCAGCAGCTTCGGTAGGGGCCAAGAGACCCAGTACTTC	NA	TRBV5-1	TRBJ2-5	few
CASRGLRETQYF	TGTGCCAGCAGGGGACTGCGGGAGACCCAGTACTTC	NA	TRBV2	TRBJ2-5	NA
CASSLQETQYF	TGCGCCAGCAGCTTACAAGAGACCCAGTACTTC	NA	TRBV5-1	TRBJ2-5	NA
CASSNPGLAGDYYEQYF	TGTGCCAGCAGTAACCCGGGACTAGCGGGAGACTACTACGAGCAGTACTTC	TRBD2	TRBV27	TRBJ2-7	NA
CSVVDVWEAFF	TGCAGCGTTGTTGACGTCTGGGAAGCTTTCTTT	NA	TRBV29-1	TRBJ1-1	few
CASSQEKHSTDTQYF	TGCGCCAGCAGCCAAGAAAAGCATAGCACAGATACGCAGTATTTT	NA	TRBV4-3	TRBJ2-3	NA
CASSFLQQGSQETQYF	TGTGCCAGCAGTTTCCTCCAACAGGGATCCCAAGAGACCCAGTACTTC	NA	TRBV28	TRBJ2-5	once
CASSLTGTMGREQYF	TGTGCCAGCAGCCTAACCGGGACCATGGGTCGCGAGCAGTACTTC	NA	TRBV28	TRBJ2-7	few
CASSYLLTGDTQYF	TGTGCCAGCAGTTATCTTCTAACAGGAGATACGCAGTATTTT	NA	TRBV6-5	TRBJ2-3	NA
CASSSQGNEQFF	TGTGCCAGCAGTTCACAGGGCAATGAGCAGTTCTTC	NA	TRBV28	TRBJ2-1	NA
CASSPSPNQPQHF	TGTGCCAGCAGCCCCTCGCCTAATCAGCCCCAGCATTTT	NA	TRBV14	TRBJ1-5	NA
CASSQGLAGVSTDTQYF	TGCGCCAGCAGCCAAGGACTAGCGGGGGTTAGCACAGATACGCAGTATTTT	TRBD2	TRBV5-1	TRBJ2-3	few
CASSFQEGRGIEQFF	TGTGCCAGCAGCTTCCAGGAGGGGAGGGGAATTGAGCAGTTCTTC	TRBD2	TRBV7-2	TRBJ2-1	NA
CASSPPDSQGPREQYF	TGTGCCAGCAGTCCCCCGGACTCCCAGGGGCCCCGCGAGCAGTACTTC	NA	TRBV28	TRBJ2-7	NA
CASSWQGGTEAFF	TGTGCCAGTAGTTGGCAGGGGGGCACTGAAGCTTTCTTT	TRBD1	TRBV19	TRBJ1-1	NA
CASSLSVLGGLNTGELFF	TGTGCCAGCAGTTTATCCGTCTTAGGGGGGCTGAACACCGGGGAGCTGTTTTTT	NA	TRBV27	TRBJ2-2	NA
CASSREANTGELFF	TGTGCCAGCTCACGAGAGGCGAACACCGGGGAGCTGTTTTTT	NA	TRBV18	TRBJ2-2	NA
CASSLLGGSYEQYF	TGTGCCAGCAGCTTGTTGGGCGGGTCCTACGAGCAGTACTTC	NA	TRBV5-4	TRBJ2-7	NA
CASSLGAGNGYTF	TGCGCCAGCAGCTTGGGCGCAGGAAATGGCTACACCTTC	NA	TRBV5-1	TRBJ1-2	NA
CASSESGDRASYEQYF	TGCGCCAGCAGTGAGTCTGGGGACAGGGCGTCCTACGAGCAGTACTTC	TRBD1	TRBV10-1	TRBJ2-7	few
CASSTMTGAYTF	TGTGCCAGTAGTACCATGACAGGGGCCTACACCTTC	TRBD1	TRBV19	TRBJ1-2	NA
CASSLGGGGADTQYF	TGTGCCAGCAGCTTAGGCGGGGGGGGCGCAGATACGCAGTATTTT	TRBD2	TRBV7-9	TRBJ2-3	NA
CASSLERGAEKLFF	TGTGCCAGCAGCTTAGAGCGGGGGGCCGAAAAACTGTTTTTT	NA	TRBV7-6	TRBJ1-4	NA
CASSIGTSGGKRETQYF	TGTGCCAGCAGCATCGGGACTAGCGGGGGGAAGCGCGAGACCCAGTACTTC	TRBD2	TRBV5-5	TRBJ2-5	NA
CASRGTVNTIYF	TGTGCCAGCAGAGGCACGGTAAACACCATATATTTT	NA	TRBV6-5	TRBJ1-3	NA
CASSLGTSGSGKTQYF	TGTGCCAGCAGCCTAGGGACTAGCGGGAGTGGAAAGACCCAGTACTTC	TRBD2	TRBV4-2	TRBJ2-5	NA
CASSPPAGTEAFF	TGTGCCAGCTCACCACCGGCAGGGACTGAAGCTTTCTTT	NA	TRBV18	TRBJ1-1	few
CATSRRMDSGNQPQHF	TGTGCCACCAGCAGACGAATGGACAGTGGGAATCAGCCCCAGCATTTT	NA	TRBV15	TRBJ1-5	NA
CATNPGPIDQPQHF	TGTGCCACCAACCCGGGGCCAATTGACCAGCCCCAGCATTTT	NA	TRBV19	TRBJ1-5	NA
CASSVRLAGQETQYF	TGTGCCAGCAGCGTGAGACTAGCGGGTCAAGAGACCCAGTACTTC	TRBD2	TRBV11-3	TRBJ2-5	NA
CASNDPGTGGKGYTF	TGTGCCAGTAATGACCCCGGGACAGGGGGCAAAGGCTACACCTTC	TRBD1	TRBV19	TRBJ1-2	NA
CASSYLGQRGEAFF	TGTGCCAGCAGTTACCTGGGACAGAGGGGTGAAGCTTTCTTT	TRBD1	TRBV6-5	TRBJ1-1	NA
CASSPKGVNEQYF	TGTGCCAGTAGTCCAAAAGGGGTTAACGAGCAGTACTTC	NA	TRBV19	TRBJ2-7	NA
CASSRTVNNSPLHF	TGTGCCAGTAGTAGGACGGTTAATAATTCACCCCTCCACTTT	NA	TRBV19	TRBJ1-6	NA
CASSQDANNEQFF	TGTGCCAGCAGCCAAGATGCGAACAATGAGCAGTTCTTC	NA	TRBV4-2	TRBJ2-1	NA
CASSYPYRGQETQYF	TGTGCCAGTAGTTACCCCTACAGGGGACAAGAGACCCAGTACTTC	TRBD1	TRBV19	TRBJ2-5	few
CASRGGRAGQPQHF	TGTGCCAGTAGAGGGGGCAGGGCCGGCCAGCCCCAGCATTTT	TRBD1	TRBV19	TRBJ1-5	NA
CASSYGDRYEQYF	TGTGCCAGCAGTTACGGGGACAGGTACGAGCAGTACTTC	TRBD1	TRBV6-5	TRBJ2-7	NA